This TCR beta chain was sequenced in a study of shared clonotypes between healthy human individuals (dated by TCRdb to 2020 to 2022). For the study in its entirety: A couple of women and a few men aged 18 to 49 years were included in the cohort. Per donor, three plates each were used for CD4 naive and CD4 memory, two for CD8 naive, and one for CD8 memory. The study deeply sequenced blood TCR repertoires of several healthy adults to estimate repertoire size and the extent of clonotype sharing between individuals. Libraries were prepared and TCR repertoires were sequenced by different laboratories using diverse techniques, in order to increase sequencing depth and limit assay-specific biases. Leukapheresis yielded between about 0.94 and 10 billion PBMCs per donor.

Points on this clone: Its target antigen remains unknown. The input lacks base qualities; no much larger clone sits a single base away.

What the authors observed across the whole study: Higher generation probabilities were observed for clonotypes shared by all four sorted-subset donors than for non-shared clonotypes. The small number of donors limited the genetic and exposure-history diversity represented. Estimated clonotype richness was generally larger for naive than for memory subsets. Incomplete sequencing was indicated by rarefaction of sorted-subset datasets, despite the large sequencing depth. Sampling was limited to blood, and TCR repertoires in tissue likely differ from TCR repertoires in blood. Roughly 5% of naive CD4, 3.5% of naive CD8, approximately 2% of memory CD4, and around 0.42% of memory CD8 clonotypes were shared across several donors. Pairwise subsampling led to the expectation that sequencing depth would affect the degree of clonotype sharing among donors.

Healthy HIV-negative adults with no recently reported acute infections or vaccinations were included as donors. Every donor was a Caucasian adult residing in Nashville, Tennessee, USA. Magnetic negative selection was used to enrich CD4+ T cells, after which naive cells were positively selected on CD45RA and the negative fraction became the memory subset. After blood collection by leukapheresis, PBMCs were isolated using Ficoll-Histopaque density gradient centrifugation and then cryopreserved in the vapor phase of liquid nitrogen. Analytical flow cytometry was used to check the purity and quantity of each magnetically sorted T cell population. Genomic DNA was isolated from every sorted fraction and measured by UV absorbance on a Nanodrop 2000c. V is cut by 5 bases and J by 6 bases, and the space between the germline ends is 14 bases. The germline V gene specifies SNHLY as CDR1 and FYNNEI as CDR2. Including cysteine and phenylalanine, the CDR3 has 13 amino acids. Only the CDR3 DNA is retained, 39 bases long and in frame from the first base.

TCR CDR3 regions were amplified from genomic DNA by multiplex PCR using the deep immunoSEQ assay. Genomic DNA extracted from each cell subset was distributed evenly over all wells of several immunoSEQ 96-well plates, and each plate served as one replicate. For sorted subsets, each replicate PCR was loaded with roughly 200 ng genomic DNA, equivalent to 30,000 or so T cell genomes. The purified libraries were quantified using a Qubit 3.0 fluorometer, sized with a Bioanalyzer 2100, and then quantified again using the KAPA Library Quantification kit. Every immunoSEQ 96-well plate was sequenced on a separate single-read 150-cycle Illumina NextSeq 550 flow cell. As for how the authors treated the data: The immunoSEQ output contained only junctional sequences without quality scores, so filtering could not match that applied to full-length reads. Sequences were annotated with PyIR, a Python wrapper for IgBLAST v1.9, using IMGT germline references to assign V/J genes and CDR3. Any read was removed if the V/J assignment was weak (E-value above 1e-6), the CDR3 was missing, or the read contained stop codons, out-of-frame junctions, or ambiguous translated residues. A V3J clonotype was defined by an identical inferred V gene, J gene, and CDR3 amino acid sequence. The percentage overlap between two repertoires was calculated by dividing the number of shared unique clonotypes by the size of the smaller repertoire. RTK rarefaction, the Chao1 estimator, and Recon v2.1 estimates of unobserved clonotypes were used to assess repertoire richness. OLGA was used to compute generation probabilities for all TCRbeta clonotypes that the gDNA method yielded from a handful of donors. The table comes from immuneACCESS by way of TCRdb, which keeps in-frame sequences with V and J called. Part of the clones is missing from these tables; in studies checked, under half for an unresolved V gene and the rest for unknown reasons. V and J calls and clone size come straight from that table; D and trimming were deduced from the DNA. The sample profile shows some 1 million clones; 65% to 80% of them were found once. The ten top clones hold 1.4% to 1.5% of the sample.

The sample comprised memory CD4+ T cells sorted from blood. This sample's cell subset or site label indicates: CD45RA-negative fraction. The sequence was collected from a man between 18 and 35 years old in good health. The chain was built from TRBV2 and TRBJ2-7, with TRBD2 as a weak D call on 6 bases. The nucleotide sequence reads TGTGCCAGCAGTTTGGAGGGGCTAATCGAGCAGTACTTC. It translates as CASSLEGLIEQYF.